What follows is one TCR beta chain and its context. Using immunoSEQ multiplex PCR, the repertoire was profiled, and TCRdb retains in-frame clones only, with some absent. The sample holds 6,000 or so clones, roughly 81% seen once. The data were obtained in a study of immune evolution from preneoplasia to lung adenocarcinoma. The CDR3 has 13 amino acids. Trimming stripped 6 bases from V and 8 bases from J, with 17 bases between. CDR1 and CDR2 (germline): SGHDT, YYEEEE. The chain uses TRBV5-6 and TRBJ1-2; perhaps TRBD1 as D (5 bases). This clonotype was obtained from a person between 45 and 65 years old with lung adenocarcinoma. Sequencing was done on a sample of FFPE invasive lung adenocarcinoma tissue. The CDR3 sequence: CASTPRGLEGYTF. The CDR3 DNA follows: TGTGCCAGCACCCCAAGGGGATTGGAGGGCTACACCTTC.